This is a list of T cell receptor beta chains from one sample in a study of Ad26.COV2.S vaccination and SARS-CoV-2 variants. Libraries were prepared by immunoSEQ multiplex PCR; TCRdb keeps only in-frame clonotypes and omits some of them. The data show some 340,000 clones, with just over 85% seen just once and less than 2% held by the top ten. This material consisted of peripheral blood, taken in a trial of Ad26.COV2.S vaccine versus placebo. The origin of the receptors is a person between 18 and 59 years old who received the Ad26.COV2.S COVID-19 vaccine or a placebo. The CDR3 runs from the conserved cysteine through the conserved F or W. The order of the fields is J gene, D gene, V gene, clone size, CDR3 length, CDR3 DNA, CDR3 protein. D genes are given only for firm matches. Clone size is stated in some rows and not others, as once, few, many or a class when expanded.

j_gene: TRBJ1-1; d_gene: -; v_gene: TRBV30; abundance: -; len: 12; CDR3nt: TGTGCCTGGAGGGGGAGGTATAGGGAAGCTTTCTTT; CDR3aa: CAWRGRYREAFF
j_gene: TRBJ2-2; d_gene: -; v_gene: TRBV7-2; abundance: once; len: 13; CDR3nt: TGTGCCAGCAGCTTCGGACGGGACGGGGAGCTGTTTTTT; CDR3aa: CASSFGRDGELFF
j_gene: TRBJ2-1; d_gene: TRBD2; v_gene: TRBV10-3; abundance: -; len: 15; CDR3nt: TGTGCCATTTCCTCGGGCGGGGGGAGAAACAATGAGCAGTTCTTC; CDR3aa: CAISSGGGRNNEQFF
j_gene: TRBJ2-7; d_gene: TRBD1; v_gene: TRBV19; abundance: -; len: 17; CDR3nt: TGTGCCAGTAGTACCCCCCCCGGGACAGGGAGCTCCTACGAGCAGTACTTC; CDR3aa: CASSTPPGTGSSYEQYF
j_gene: TRBJ2-1; d_gene: -; v_gene: TRBV5-1; abundance: -; len: 14; CDR3nt: TGCGCCAGCAGCTTAGGACATATGTACAATGAGCAGTTCTTC; CDR3aa: CASSLGHMYNEQFF
j_gene: TRBJ1-5; d_gene: -; v_gene: TRBV7-2; abundance: -; len: 15; CDR3nt: TGTGCCAGCAGCTTAGCGGGGAGGATGGGGCAGCCCCAGCATTTT; CDR3aa: CASSLAGRMGQPQHF
j_gene: TRBJ1-1; d_gene: -; v_gene: TRBV7-2; abundance: -; len: 13; CDR3nt: TGTGCCAGCAGCTTAAGCGGGGGCACTGAAGCTTTCTTT; CDR3aa: CASSLSGGTEAFF
j_gene: TRBJ2-7; d_gene: -; v_gene: TRBV30; abundance: -; len: 14; CDR3nt: TGTGCCTGGAGTGGGTGGGGTCTCGCGACCGAGCAGTACTTC; CDR3aa: CAWSGWGLATEQYF
j_gene: TRBJ1-2; d_gene: TRBD1; v_gene: TRBV6-6; abundance: once; len: 16; CDR3nt: TGTGCCAGCAGTCCGACAGGGGGCTCCTCGGAGTATGGCTACACCTTC; CDR3aa: CASSPTGGSSEYGYTF
j_gene: TRBJ2-5; d_gene: -; v_gene: TRBV5-1; abundance: -; len: 16; CDR3nt: TGCGCCAGCAGCTTGGGACAGGGCCCTTTGCCGGGGGCCCAGTACTTC; CDR3aa: CASSLGQGPLPGAQYF
j_gene: TRBJ1-2; d_gene: -; v_gene: TRBV7-9; abundance: many; len: 16; CDR3nt: TGTGCCAGCAGCCATTCAACCGGGACACTAACTTATGGCTACACCTTC; CDR3aa: CASSHSTGTLTYGYTF
j_gene: TRBJ2-1; d_gene: TRBD1; v_gene: TRBV4-3; abundance: -; len: 16; CDR3nt: TGCGCCAGCAGCCAGGCCGGGACAGGGATATACAATGAGCAGTTCTTC; CDR3aa: CASSQAGTGIYNEQFF
j_gene: TRBJ1-5; d_gene: TRBD1; v_gene: TRBV5-4; abundance: -; len: 15; CDR3nt: TGTGCCAGCAGCTTGGACCCAGGGGGAAATCAGCCCCAGCATTTT; CDR3aa: CASSLDPGGNQPQHF
j_gene: TRBJ2-1; d_gene: TRBD2; v_gene: TRBV7-9; abundance: -; len: 15; CDR3nt: TGTGCCAGCAGCTTAAGTCGGGGGGGCCGCAATGAGCAGTTCTTC; CDR3aa: CASSLSRGGRNEQFF
j_gene: TRBJ1-1; d_gene: -; v_gene: TRBV29-1; abundance: -; len: 15; CDR3nt: TGCAGCACCGGCCCCCCTGAACGGGCGAACACTGAAGCTTTCTTT; CDR3aa: CSTGPPERANTEAFF
j_gene: TRBJ1-2; d_gene: -; v_gene: TRBV9; abundance: -; len: 13; CDR3nt: TGTGCCAGCAGCCCCCGGGGTGGCTATGGCTACACCTTC; CDR3aa: CASSPRGGYGYTF
j_gene: TRBJ1-5; d_gene: -; v_gene: TRBV12-5; abundance: -; len: 17; CDR3nt: TGTGCTAGTGGTTCCGGGGGCAGGACGTATAGCAATCAGCCCCAGCATTTT; CDR3aa: CASGSGGRTYSNQPQHF
j_gene: TRBJ1-2; d_gene: TRBD1; v_gene: TRBV30; abundance: -; len: 14; CDR3nt: TGTGCCTGGAGTAACAGGGGGCACGACTATGGCTACACCTTC; CDR3aa: CAWSNRGHDYGYTF
j_gene: TRBJ2-3; d_gene: TRBD2; v_gene: TRBV27; abundance: -; len: 15; CDR3nt: TGTGCCAGCACCCTGGGAGCGGGGGCCTGGGATACGCAGTATTTT; CDR3aa: CASTLGAGAWDTQYF
j_gene: TRBJ1-2; d_gene: TRBD1; v_gene: TRBV7-8; abundance: -; len: 13; CDR3nt: TGTGCCAGCAGCGGGGACAGAGGGTATGGCTACACCTTC; CDR3aa: CASSGDRGYGYTF
j_gene: TRBJ1-1; d_gene: TRBD1; v_gene: TRBV19; abundance: -; len: 16; CDR3nt: TGTGCCAGTCGGGACAGAGCCTCTCCAGCGAACACTGAAGCTTTCTTT; CDR3aa: CASRDRASPANTEAFF
j_gene: TRBJ2-7; d_gene: TRBD1; v_gene: TRBV5-4; abundance: -; len: 15; CDR3nt: TGTGCCAGCACTGCCGGGGACAGGGGGATTTACGAGCAGTACTTC; CDR3aa: CASTAGDRGIYEQYF
j_gene: TRBJ2-3; d_gene: -; v_gene: TRBV4-2; abundance: -; len: 16; CDR3nt: TGTGCCAGCAGCCCGGGTGGTACAGGAGGTACAGATACGCAGTATTTT; CDR3aa: CASSPGGTGGTDTQYF
j_gene: TRBJ1-1; d_gene: -; v_gene: TRBV10-3; abundance: -; len: 12; CDR3nt: TGTGCCATCAGTGACGTGGGGTCTGGAGCTTTCTTT; CDR3aa: CAISDVGSGAFF
j_gene: TRBJ2-5; d_gene: TRBD2; v_gene: TRBV5-1; abundance: -; len: 15; CDR3nt: TGCGCCAGCAGGCCTGGACTAGCGGGACAAGAGACCCAGTACTTC; CDR3aa: CASRPGLAGQETQYF
j_gene: TRBJ1-2; d_gene: -; v_gene: TRBV7-9; abundance: -; len: 16; CDR3nt: TGTGCCAGCAGCTTAGCGTTTACGAACTCTAACTATGGCTACACCTTC; CDR3aa: CASSLAFTNSNYGYTF
j_gene: TRBJ1-2; d_gene: -; v_gene: TRBV11-2; abundance: many; len: 15; CDR3nt: TGTGCCAGCAGCACCACCCGCGGGAGGGCAGGGAGATACACCTTC; CDR3aa: CASSTTRGRAGRYTF
j_gene: TRBJ2-1; d_gene: -; v_gene: TRBV5-1; abundance: -; len: 16; CDR3nt: TGCGCCAGCAGCTGGAATGGGGGGAACCCGTACAATGAGCAGTTCTTC; CDR3aa: CASSWNGGNPYNEQFF
j_gene: TRBJ1-5; d_gene: TRBD1; v_gene: TRBV5-6; abundance: few; len: 16; CDR3nt: TGTGCCAGCAGCTACGGACAGGGGGCGATTGGCAAGCCCCAGCATTTT; CDR3aa: CASSYGQGAIGKPQHF
j_gene: TRBJ1-1; d_gene: -; v_gene: TRBV19; abundance: -; len: 13; CDR3nt: TGTGCCAGTAGCACGATCGGGAACACTGAAGCTTTCTTT; CDR3aa: CASSTIGNTEAFF
j_gene: TRBJ2-7; d_gene: -; v_gene: TRBV9; abundance: -; len: 13; CDR3nt: TGTGCCAGCAGCGTAAGGGGGAGGGACGAGCAGTACTTC; CDR3aa: CASSVRGRDEQYF
j_gene: TRBJ2-7; d_gene: -; v_gene: TRBV7-8; abundance: -; len: 12; CDR3nt: TGTGCCAGCAGCCCCTCGACTAGGGAGCAGTACTTC; CDR3aa: CASSPSTREQYF
j_gene: TRBJ1-2; d_gene: -; v_gene: TRBV9; abundance: -; len: 19; CDR3nt: TGTGCCAGCAGCCCTATGATACTGTCGAGCCTTCCCACCAGAGTGGGCTACACCTTC; CDR3aa: CASSPMILSSLPTRVGYTF
j_gene: TRBJ1-1; d_gene: TRBD1; v_gene: TRBV5-1; abundance: -; len: 16; CDR3nt: TGCGCCAGCAGCTTTGAGGGACAGTTCATGAACACTGAAGCTTTCTTT; CDR3aa: CASSFEGQFMNTEAFF
j_gene: TRBJ2-7; d_gene: TRBD1; v_gene: TRBV4-1; abundance: -; len: 15; CDR3nt: TGCGCCAGCAGCCAAGCGGGGACAGGTGTTCGGGAGCAGTACTTC; CDR3aa: CASSQAGTGVREQYF
j_gene: TRBJ2-2; d_gene: -; v_gene: TRBV18; abundance: -; len: 14; CDR3nt: TGTGCCAGCTCACCCCTCTCGAACACCGGGGAGCTGTTTTTT; CDR3aa: CASSPLSNTGELFF
j_gene: TRBJ1-3; d_gene: TRBD1; v_gene: TRBV2; abundance: -; len: 14; CDR3nt: TGTGCCAGCAGTTACAGGGGAGGTGGAAACACCATATATTTT; CDR3aa: CASSYRGGGNTIYF
j_gene: TRBJ1-5; d_gene: -; v_gene: TRBV7-6; abundance: -; len: 15; CDR3nt: TGTGCCAGCAGCTTACAGGGTGGGGGTAATCAGCCCCAGCATTTT; CDR3aa: CASSLQGGGNQPQHF
j_gene: TRBJ1-4; d_gene: TRBD1; v_gene: TRBV10-3; abundance: -; len: 15; CDR3nt: TGTGCCATCAGTGAGTCTAGGGGGCGTGGTGAAAAACTGTTTTTT; CDR3aa: CAISESRGRGEKLFF
j_gene: TRBJ2-5; d_gene: -; v_gene: TRBV6-5; abundance: -; len: 16; CDR3nt: TGTGCCAGCAGTTATGACGTGGGGATAACAATAGGGACCCAGTACTTC; CDR3aa: CASSYDVGITIGTQYF
j_gene: TRBJ2-7; d_gene: -; v_gene: TRBV7-6; abundance: -; len: 16; CDR3nt: TGTGCCAGCAGCTTAGAATCGGACAGAGGATACTACGAGCAGTACTTC; CDR3aa: CASSLESDRGYYEQYF
j_gene: TRBJ2-1; d_gene: TRBD2; v_gene: TRBV5-5; abundance: -; len: 18; CDR3nt: TGTGCCAGCAGCTTTTCTCGGCCGACGGGGGGGCCTTACAATGAGCAGTTCTTC; CDR3aa: CASSFSRPTGGPYNEQFF
j_gene: TRBJ1-5; d_gene: -; v_gene: TRBV6-5; abundance: -; len: 14; CDR3nt: TGTGCCAGCAGTTACAGGGGGAGCAATCAGCCCCAGCATTTT; CDR3aa: CASSYRGSNQPQHF
j_gene: TRBJ1-2; d_gene: TRBD1; v_gene: TRBV10-3; abundance: -; len: 15; CDR3nt: TGTGCCATCAGTGTGGGGGGGACAGGGTCCTATGGCTACACCTTC; CDR3aa: CAISVGGTGSYGYTF
j_gene: TRBJ2-1; d_gene: -; v_gene: TRBV24-1; abundance: once; len: 16; CDR3nt: TGTGCCACCAGTGACCCTCAGGGGAAGCGTTCCAATGAGCAGTTCTTC; CDR3aa: CATSDPQGKRSNEQFF
j_gene: TRBJ2-5; d_gene: TRBD1; v_gene: TRBV5-4; abundance: -; len: 15; CDR3nt: TGTGCCAGCAGCAGCGGGACAGGGAAGGAAGAGACCCAGTACTTC; CDR3aa: CASSSGTGKEETQYF
j_gene: TRBJ2-3; d_gene: TRBD1; v_gene: TRBV27; abundance: -; len: 15; CDR3nt: TGTGCCAGCAACCCCGGGACAGGGAGCACAGATACGCAGTATTTT; CDR3aa: CASNPGTGSTDTQYF
j_gene: TRBJ1-5; d_gene: -; v_gene: TRBV19; abundance: -; len: 15; CDR3nt: TGTGCCAGTAGTAACGGTTACAGGGTCGATCAGCCCCAGCATTTT; CDR3aa: CASSNGYRVDQPQHF
j_gene: TRBJ2-2; d_gene: -; v_gene: TRBV5-4; abundance: -; len: 16; CDR3nt: TGTGCCAGCAGCTTGGAACCGCGTCATCCGACCGGGGAGCTGTTTTTT; CDR3aa: CASSLEPRHPTGELFF
j_gene: TRBJ1-1; d_gene: -; v_gene: TRBV5-1; abundance: -; len: 14; CDR3nt: TGCGCCAGCAGCTTGGGATCTGTGAACACTGAAGCTTTCTTT; CDR3aa: CASSLGSVNTEAFF
j_gene: TRBJ2-5; d_gene: TRBD2; v_gene: TRBV5-4; abundance: -; len: 16; CDR3nt: TGTGCCAGCAGCTTGGGCGGGGGGCGAAGCACCGAGACCCAGTACTTC; CDR3aa: CASSLGGGRSTETQYF
j_gene: TRBJ2-1; d_gene: TRBD1; v_gene: TRBV19; abundance: -; len: 15; CDR3nt: TGTGCCAGTAGTATACGACAGGGGGCTAGCAATGAGCAGTTCTTC; CDR3aa: CASSIRQGASNEQFF
j_gene: TRBJ2-3; d_gene: -; v_gene: TRBV4-3; abundance: -; len: 14; CDR3nt: TGCGCCAGCAGCCAAGGACGCGGCGCAGATACGCAGTATTTT; CDR3aa: CASSQGRGADTQYF
j_gene: TRBJ1-2; d_gene: TRBD1; v_gene: TRBV4-2; abundance: few; len: 15; CDR3nt: TGTGCCAGCAGCCAAGAATGGGGACAGGGTTTTGGCTACACCTTC; CDR3aa: CASSQEWGQGFGYTF
j_gene: TRBJ2-2; d_gene: -; v_gene: TRBV14; abundance: -; len: 16; CDR3nt: TGTGCCAGCAGCCAAGAATTGGCGAAGAGGACCGGGGAGCTGTTTTTT; CDR3aa: CASSQELAKRTGELFF